Detailed here is one TCR beta chain. This specimen comes from a study of PD-1 and CTLA-4 blockade in melanoma. Method: immunoSEQ multiplex PCR; TCRdb's copy keeps in-frame clones and lacks some. Of 10,000 to 13,000 clones detected, roughly 82% appear once; the ten largest clones hold under 35%. The CDR3 is 14 amino acids. Trimming took off 1 base at V and 1 base at J, with 8 bases between the two ends. Germline loops: CDR1 PRHDT, CDR2 FYEKMQ (reference sequence). This material consisted of CD8+ T cells from peripheral blood, taken from a patient given anti-PD-1 treatment. The clonotype was recovered from a human donor with melanoma. This chain uses TRBV13 with TRBJ2-7; D possibly corresponds to TRBD1 (5 bases). This chain's CDR3 is CASSLEDRSYEQYF. The DNA of the CDR3 is TGTGCCAGCAGCTTAGAAGACAGATCCTACGAGCAGTACTTC.